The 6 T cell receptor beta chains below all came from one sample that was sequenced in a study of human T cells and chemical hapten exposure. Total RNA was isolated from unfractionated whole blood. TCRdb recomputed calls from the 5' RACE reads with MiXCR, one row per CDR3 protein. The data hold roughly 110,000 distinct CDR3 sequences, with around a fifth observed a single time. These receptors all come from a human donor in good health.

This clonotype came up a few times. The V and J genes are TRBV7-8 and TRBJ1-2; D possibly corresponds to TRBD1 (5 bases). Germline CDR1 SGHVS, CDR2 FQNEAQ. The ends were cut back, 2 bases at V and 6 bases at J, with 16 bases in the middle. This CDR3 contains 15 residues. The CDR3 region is CASSLKRQPFNGYTF. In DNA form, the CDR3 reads TGTGCCAGCAGCTTAAAAAGACAGCCATTCAATGGCTACACCTTC. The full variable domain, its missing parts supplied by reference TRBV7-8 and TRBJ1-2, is GAGVSQSPRYKVAKRGQDVALRCDPISGHVSLFWYQQALGQGPEFLTYFQNEAQLDKSGLPSDRFFAERPEGSVSTLKIQRTQQEDSAVYLCASSLKRQPFNGYTFGSGTRLTVV.

This CDR3 is CASSTHLPGDRQGGIYNSPLHF. CDR3 sequence (DNA): TGTGCCAGCAGCACCCATCTCCCCGGGGACCGTCAGGGTGGAATATATAATTCACCCCTCCACTTT. The chain combines TRBV16 with TRBJ1-6, with a tentative D call TRBD1 (5 bases). Germline CDR1 and CDR2: KGHSY and FQNENV. The CDR3 consists of 22 residues. Between the trimmed V and J ends, which lost 5 bases and 4 bases, there was a span of 33 bases.

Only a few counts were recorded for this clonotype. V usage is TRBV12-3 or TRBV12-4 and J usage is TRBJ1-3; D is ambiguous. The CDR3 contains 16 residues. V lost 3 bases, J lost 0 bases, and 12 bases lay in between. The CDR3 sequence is CASSFSVSPSGNTIYF. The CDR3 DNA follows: TGTGCCAGCAGTTTTTCTGTCAGCCCCTCTGGAAACACCATATATTTT.

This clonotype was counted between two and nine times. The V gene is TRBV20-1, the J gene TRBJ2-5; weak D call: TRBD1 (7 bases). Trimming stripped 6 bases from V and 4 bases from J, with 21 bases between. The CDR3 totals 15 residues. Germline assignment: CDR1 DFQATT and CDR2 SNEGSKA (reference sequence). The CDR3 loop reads CSAHAQGRSGETQYF. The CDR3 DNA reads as TGCAGTGCCCATGCACAGGGGAGGTCGGGAGAGACCCAGTACTTC.

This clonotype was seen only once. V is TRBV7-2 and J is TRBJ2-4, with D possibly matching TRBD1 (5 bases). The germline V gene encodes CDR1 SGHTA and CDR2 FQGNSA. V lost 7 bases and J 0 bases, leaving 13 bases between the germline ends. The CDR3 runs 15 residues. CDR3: CASKESGLAKNIQYF. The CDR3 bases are TGTGCCAGCAAAGAGTCAGGGTTAGCCAAAAACATTCAGTACTTC.

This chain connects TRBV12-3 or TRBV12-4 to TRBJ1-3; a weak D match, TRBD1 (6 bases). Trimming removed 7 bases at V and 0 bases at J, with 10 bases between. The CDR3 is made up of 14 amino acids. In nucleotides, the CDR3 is TGTGCCAGCATACAGGGAACCTCTGGAAACACCATATATTTT. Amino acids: CASIQGTSGNTIYF.